This T cell receptor beta chain comes out of a study of CD8 T cells in ankylosing spondylitis. The table lists this clonotype with many counts. TCRdb re-derived calls from the 5' RACE reads in MiXCR, one entry per CDR3 protein. The table records about 320,000 distinct CDR3 sequences, roughly 12% of them present only once. Trimming took 4 bases from V and 5 from J, leaving 9 bases between them. There are 12 residues in the CDR3. This chain uses TRBV12-3 or TRBV12-4 with TRBJ2-7; D may correspond to TRBD1 or TRBD2 (5 bases each). Specimen: blood, either unsorted or a sorted T cell fraction (not recorded which). This TCR was sampled from a female donor with ankylosing spondylitis or in good health (not recorded which). This chain's CDR3 is CASSSGTHEQYF. CDR3 nucleotide sequence: TGTGCCAGCAGTTCGGGGACCCACGAGCAGTACTTC.